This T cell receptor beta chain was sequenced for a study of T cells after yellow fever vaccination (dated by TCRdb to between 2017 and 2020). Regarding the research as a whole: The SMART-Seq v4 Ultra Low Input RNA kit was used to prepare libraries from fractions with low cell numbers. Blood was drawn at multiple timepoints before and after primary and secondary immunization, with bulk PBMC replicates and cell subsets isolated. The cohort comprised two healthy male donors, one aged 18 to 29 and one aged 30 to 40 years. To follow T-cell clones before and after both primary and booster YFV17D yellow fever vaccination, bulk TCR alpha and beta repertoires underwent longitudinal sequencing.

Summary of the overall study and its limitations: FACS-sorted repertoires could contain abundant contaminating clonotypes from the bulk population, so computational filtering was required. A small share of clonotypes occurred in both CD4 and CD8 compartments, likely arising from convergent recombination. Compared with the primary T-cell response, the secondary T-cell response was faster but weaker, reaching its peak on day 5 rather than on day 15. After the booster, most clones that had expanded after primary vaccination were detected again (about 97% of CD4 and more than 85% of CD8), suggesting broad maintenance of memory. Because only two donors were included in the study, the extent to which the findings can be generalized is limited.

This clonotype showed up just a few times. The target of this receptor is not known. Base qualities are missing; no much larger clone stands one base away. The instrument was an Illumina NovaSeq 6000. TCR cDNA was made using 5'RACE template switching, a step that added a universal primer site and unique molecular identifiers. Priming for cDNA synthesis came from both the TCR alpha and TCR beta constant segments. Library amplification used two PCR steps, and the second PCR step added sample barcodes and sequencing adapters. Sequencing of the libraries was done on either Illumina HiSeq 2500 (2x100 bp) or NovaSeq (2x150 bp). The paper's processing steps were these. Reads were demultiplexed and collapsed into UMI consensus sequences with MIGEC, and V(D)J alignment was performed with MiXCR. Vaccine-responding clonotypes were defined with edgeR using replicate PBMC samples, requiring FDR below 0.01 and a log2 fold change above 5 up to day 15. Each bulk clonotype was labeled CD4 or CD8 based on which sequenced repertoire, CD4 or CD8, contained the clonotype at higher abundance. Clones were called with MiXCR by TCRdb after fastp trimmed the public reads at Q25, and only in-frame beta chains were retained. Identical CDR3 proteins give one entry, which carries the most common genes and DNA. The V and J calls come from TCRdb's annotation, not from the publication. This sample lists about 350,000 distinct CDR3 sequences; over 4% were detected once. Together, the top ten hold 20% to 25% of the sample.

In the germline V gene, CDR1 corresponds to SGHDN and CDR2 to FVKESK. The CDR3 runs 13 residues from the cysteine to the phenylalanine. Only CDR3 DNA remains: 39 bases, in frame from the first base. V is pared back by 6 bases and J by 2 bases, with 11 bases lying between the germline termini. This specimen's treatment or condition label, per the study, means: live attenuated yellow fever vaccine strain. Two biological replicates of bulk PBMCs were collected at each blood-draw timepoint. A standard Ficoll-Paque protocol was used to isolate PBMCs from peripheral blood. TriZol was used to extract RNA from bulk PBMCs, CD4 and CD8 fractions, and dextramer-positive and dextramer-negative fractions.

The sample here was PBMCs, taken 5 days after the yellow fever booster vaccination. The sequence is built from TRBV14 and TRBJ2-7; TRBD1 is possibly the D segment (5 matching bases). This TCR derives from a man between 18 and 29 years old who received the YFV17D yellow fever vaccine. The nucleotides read TGTGCCAGCAGTCCTTTAGGGGCCTACGAGCAGTACTTC. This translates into CASSPLGAYEQYF.